The 14 T cell receptor beta chains presented below share a single source sample, sequenced in a study of monozygotic twins with inflammatory bowel disease. One entry per CDR3 protein, without DNA, is what TCRdb gives after re-calling the 5' RACE reads. There are about 160,000 distinct CDR3 sequences in the sample, with roughly 2.4% held by the top ten. The material sequenced was blood. The receptors originated from a human donor with ulcerative colitis or Crohn's disease, or a healthy co-twin of an affected twin (not recorded which).

J is TRBJ2-2 and V is TRBV7-3; TCRdb selects TRBD1, and the lack of DNA leaves this call unchecked. CDR1 is SGHTA and CDR2 is FQGTGA in the germline V gene. The CDR3 is made up of 14 amino acids. CDR3: CASSLGTVTGELFF.

This rearrangement joins TRBV5-1 to TRBJ2-3; lacking DNA, the TRBD2 call made by TCRdb goes unchecked. This CDR3 has 16 amino acids. Germline CDR1 and CDR2: SGHRS and YFSETQ. This CDR3 is CASSPGTSGVMNTQYF.

The rearrangement links TRBV4-2 to TRBJ1-5; with no DNA, the TCRdb D assignment of TRBD1 cannot be verified. This CDR3 comprises 16 residues. Germline CDR1 and CDR2: LGHNA and YNFKEQ. CDR3 loop: CASSQPGTGGGQPQHF.

The chain has TRBV11-2 and TRBJ2-1; TCRdb's D call, TRBD1, is unchecked because there is no DNA. Per the germline V gene, CDR1 is SGHAT and CDR2 is FQNNGV. The CDR3 is 16 residues long. CDR3 in amino acids: CASSPQGGRGPNEQFF.

The chain combines TRBV12-3 or TRBV12-4 with TRBJ1-1; no DNA is available, so the TRBD1 call from TCRdb remains unchecked. The CDR3 consists of 13 residues. CDR3 sequence: CASSPGTGHEAFF.

The chain has TRBV7-9 and TRBJ1-2. The germline V gene encodes CDR1 SEHNR and CDR2 FQNEAQ (reference sequence). This CDR3 spans 11 amino acids. CDR3 amino acids: CASSPRYGYTF.

The chain combines TRBV5-4 with TRBJ2-5; the TCRdb call, TRBD1, lacks DNA for checking. The length of the CDR3 is 12 residues. Per the germline V gene, CDR1 is SGHNT and CDR2 is YYREEE (reference sequence). The CDR3 protein is CASSFREETQYF. The whole variable domain, filled in from reference TRBV5-4 and TRBJ2-5, reads ETGVTQSPTHLIKTRGQQVTLRCSSQSGHNTVSWYQQALGQGPQFIFQYYREEENGRGNFPPRFSGLQFPNYSSELNVNALELDDSALYLCASSFREETQYFGPGTRLLVL.

The rearrangement links TRBV20-1 to TRBJ1-2; absent DNA, TCRdb's TRBD1 call cannot be checked. The CDR3 is 14 amino acids. Germline lookup yields CDR1 DFQATT and CDR2 SNEGSKA (reference sequence). The CDR3 spells CSARETGVNYGYTF.

The J gene is TRBJ1-1, the V gene TRBV12-3 or TRBV12-4. CDR3 length: 12 amino acids. The CDR3 region is CASSPLLGGAFF.

This chain links TRBV7-3 with TRBJ2-2; TCRdb indicates TRBD1, and absent DNA this call remains unverified. CDR1 is SGHTA, CDR2 FQGTGA, per germline. The CDR3 runs to 16 residues. CDR3 sequence: CASRLTGGENTGELFF. Combining the CDR3 with reference TRBV7-3 and TRBJ2-2 gives the whole variable domain GAGVSQTPSNKVTEKGKYVELRCDPISGHTALYWYRQSLGQGPEFLIYFQGTGAADDSGLPNDRFFAVRPEGSVSTLKIQRTERGDSAVYLCASRLTGGENTGELFFGEGSRLTVL.

The chain is built from TRBV7-8 and TRBJ2-5; TCRdb's D call, TRBD2, is unchecked because there is no DNA. Germline V gives CDR1 SGHVS, CDR2 FQNEAQ. This CDR3 region has 16 residues. The CDR3 spells CASSLAWGLAGETQYF.

The V call is TRBV5-1, the J call TRBJ2-5; TCRdb selects TRBD1, and the lack of DNA leaves this call unchecked. Per germline, CDR1 SGHRS and CDR2 YFSETQ. This CDR3 is built from 15 residues. This CDR3 reads CASSLQTGAQETQYF.

V is TRBV5-1 and J is TRBJ2-7; the D gene TCRdb calls, TRBD2, cannot be checked with no DNA. The length of the CDR3 is 16 residues. CDR1 and CDR2 from the germline V gene are SGHRS and YFSETQ. The CDR3 protein is CASSLALSSGAYEQYF.

The CDR3: CASSSLIQGARGYGYTF. This rearrangement joins TRBV5-4 to TRBJ1-2; TCRdb gives TRBD1 as the D gene, but with no DNA this cannot be confirmed. This CDR3 spans 17 amino acids. From germline, CDR1 is SGHNT and CDR2 YYREEE (reference sequence).